This note documents a single T cell receptor (beta chain) sequence. The target of this receptor is not known. It has no much larger one-base neighbor in the sample; base qualities were not kept. The sample belongs to a study of blood T cells in healthy people across ages (dated by TCRdb to 2015 to 2017). A note on the overall study: In model experiments, template switching captured roughly one uniquely barcoded TCR beta cDNA molecule for every two T cells. Age-related changes in TCR beta repertoire diversity were measured in the study by deep sequencing normalized with unique cDNA molecular identifiers. The donors were split into four age groups: young (average about 16 years), middle-aged (39), aged (roughly 68) and long-lived (under 90). To avoid experimental bias, donors of different ages were spread randomly across the sequencing lanes. For two donors (one aged 18 to 29 and one aged 80 or older), the study analyzed two additional independent replicas of 1 million unique cDNA reads from the same blood draw.

The donors were 40 or so Caucasian individuals from Russia, aged roughly 6 to 95 years, who were systemically healthy. Each donor gave 8 to 10 milliliters of peripheral blood, collected into EDTA-treated Vacutainer tubes. Ficoll-Paque density-gradient centrifugation was used to isolate PBMCs, with at least 7 million per sample. Trizol reagent was used to extract total RNA from the PBMCs, yielding at least 5 micrograms per sample. Naive CD45RAhigh/CD27high T cell percentages were measured by flow cytometry on a PBMC aliquot from every donor. Receptor libraries were prepared by 5' RACE. The instrument given in TCRdb is Illumina HiSeq 2500. A second about 7 to 11 cycle PCR used a sample-barcoded 5' primer and a J-beta primer mix. Each TCR beta cDNA molecule received a unique molecular identifier from a template-switch 5' adaptor carrying 12 random nucleotides. Each sample yielded at least 2.5 million CDR3-containing paired-end reads. First-strand cDNA synthesis was performed from all RNA using the Mint cDNA synthesis kit, with priming by a TRBC-specific oligonucleotide. All cDNA was treated with uracil-DNA glycosylase and then went through a first 18-cycle PCR with the universal primers M1SS and BC2_uni_R. In the paper's pipeline: Each sample was normalized by randomly selecting 1 million high-quality reads, each carrying a distinct molecular identifier. Instead of being binned into consensus sequences, reads with shared molecular identifiers were discarded. MiTCR, run with a Q25 quality threshold and the strictest error-elimination algorithm, handled CDR3 identification, clonotype clustering and error correction. A nonparametric unseen species model with Euler transformation was used to estimate lower-bound total TCR beta diversity. The raw public data were reprocessed by TCRdb itself: fastp quality trimming at Q25, MiXCR clonotype calling, in-frame beta chains only. Under each unique CDR3 protein, matching rows form one entry showing the most common genes and DNA. These V and J calls originate from TCRdb's pipeline instead of the authors' own analysis. The sample has around 500,000 distinct CDR3 sequences on record, roughly 48% of them singletons. Jointly, the top ten make up roughly 25% of the sample.

The paper as a whole reports these results and caveats: As age increased, observed TCR beta diversity per million T cells dropped in a roughly linear way, and a significant reduction was already evident by age about 40. Estimates of total diversity from one million sequenced T cells were regarded as lower bounds and underestimates. Compared with the aged group, the long-lived group had more naive CD4+ T cells, fewer expanded clones and increased TCR diversity, suggesting age selection. The CMV infection status of donors was not known, potentially confounding age-related changes in expanded clonotypes. Observed TCR beta diversity correlated strongly with the percentage of naive T cells measured by flow cytometry. Since profiling was done on bulk unsorted PBMCs, naive and antigen-experienced compartments could not be conclusively compared.

The CDR3, from cysteine to phenylalanine, totals 14 residues. The sequence is cut down to CDR3 DNA, 42 bases in frame from base 1. V is pared back by 5 bases and J by 6 bases, with 15 bases lying between the germline termini. CDR1 SGHNT and CDR2 YENEEA were looked up in the germline V gene. Sequences were obtained from blood. Recombination linked TRBV11-3 to TRBJ2-3, with the D gene uncertain. The clonotype comes from a man at least 80 years old in good health. Here the CDR3 is given as CASSRATHGDTQYF. The DNA sequence follows: TGTGCCAGCAGCCGGGCGACTCATGGGGATACGCAGTATTTT. Joined to the reference TRBV11-3 and TRBJ2-3 proteins, this CDR3 gives the full variable domain: EAGVVQSPRYKIIEKKQPVAFWCNPISGHNTLYWYLQNLGQGPELLIRYENEEAVDDSQLPKDRFSAERLKGVDSTLKIQPAELGDSAVYLCASSRATHGDTQYFGPGTRLTVL.